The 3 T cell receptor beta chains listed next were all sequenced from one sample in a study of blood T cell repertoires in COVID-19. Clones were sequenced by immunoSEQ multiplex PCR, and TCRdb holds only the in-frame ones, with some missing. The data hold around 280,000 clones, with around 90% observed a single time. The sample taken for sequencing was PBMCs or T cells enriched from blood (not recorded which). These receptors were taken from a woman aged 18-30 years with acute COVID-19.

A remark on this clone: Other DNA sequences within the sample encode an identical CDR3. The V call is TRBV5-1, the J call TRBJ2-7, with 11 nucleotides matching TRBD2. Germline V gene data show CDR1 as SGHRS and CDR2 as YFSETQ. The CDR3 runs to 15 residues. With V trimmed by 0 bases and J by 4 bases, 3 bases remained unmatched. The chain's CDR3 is CASSLGLAGIYEQYF. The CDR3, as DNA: TGCGCCAGCAGCTTGGGACTAGCGGGGATTTACGAGCAGTACTTC.

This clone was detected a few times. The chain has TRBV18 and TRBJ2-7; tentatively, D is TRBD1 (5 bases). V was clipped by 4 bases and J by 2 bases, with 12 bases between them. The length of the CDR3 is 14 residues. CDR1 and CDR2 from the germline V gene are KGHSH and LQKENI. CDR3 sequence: CASSRLQDTYEQYF. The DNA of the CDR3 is TGTGCCAGCTCACGTCTACAGGATACCTACGAGCAGTACTTC.

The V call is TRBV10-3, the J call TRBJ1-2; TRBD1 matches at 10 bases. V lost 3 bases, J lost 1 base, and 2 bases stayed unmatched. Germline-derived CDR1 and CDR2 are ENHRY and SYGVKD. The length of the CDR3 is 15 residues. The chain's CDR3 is CAISDRDRGNYGYTF. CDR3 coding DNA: TGTGCCATCAGTGACCGGGACAGGGGTAACTATGGCTACACCTTC.